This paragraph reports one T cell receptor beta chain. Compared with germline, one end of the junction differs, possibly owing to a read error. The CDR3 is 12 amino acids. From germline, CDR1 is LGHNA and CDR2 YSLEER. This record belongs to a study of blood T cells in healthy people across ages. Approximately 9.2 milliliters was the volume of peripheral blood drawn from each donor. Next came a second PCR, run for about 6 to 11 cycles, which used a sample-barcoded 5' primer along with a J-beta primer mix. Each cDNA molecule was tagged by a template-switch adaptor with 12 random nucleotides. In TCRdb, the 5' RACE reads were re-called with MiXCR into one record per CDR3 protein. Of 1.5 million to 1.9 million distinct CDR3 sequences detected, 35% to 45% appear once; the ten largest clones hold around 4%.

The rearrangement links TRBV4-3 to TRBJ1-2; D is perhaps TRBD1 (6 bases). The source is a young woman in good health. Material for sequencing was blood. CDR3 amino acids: CASNQDRTAITF. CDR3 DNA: TGCGCCAGCAACCAAGATAGGACAGCTATCACCTTC.